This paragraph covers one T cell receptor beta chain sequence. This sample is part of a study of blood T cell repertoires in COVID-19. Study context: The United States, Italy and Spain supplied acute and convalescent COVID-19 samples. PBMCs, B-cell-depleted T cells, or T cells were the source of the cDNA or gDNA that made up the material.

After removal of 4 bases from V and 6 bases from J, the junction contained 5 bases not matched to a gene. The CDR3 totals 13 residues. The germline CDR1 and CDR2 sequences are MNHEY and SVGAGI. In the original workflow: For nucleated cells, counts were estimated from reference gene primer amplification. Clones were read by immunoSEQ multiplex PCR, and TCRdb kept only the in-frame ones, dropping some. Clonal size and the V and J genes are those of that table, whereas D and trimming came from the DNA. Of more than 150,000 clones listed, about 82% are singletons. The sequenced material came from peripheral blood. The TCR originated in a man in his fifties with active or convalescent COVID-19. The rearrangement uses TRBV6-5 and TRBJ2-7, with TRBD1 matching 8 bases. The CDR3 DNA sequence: TGTGCCAGCAGTTTCAGGGGGCAAGGCGAGCAGTACTTC. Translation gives CASSFRGQGEQYF.